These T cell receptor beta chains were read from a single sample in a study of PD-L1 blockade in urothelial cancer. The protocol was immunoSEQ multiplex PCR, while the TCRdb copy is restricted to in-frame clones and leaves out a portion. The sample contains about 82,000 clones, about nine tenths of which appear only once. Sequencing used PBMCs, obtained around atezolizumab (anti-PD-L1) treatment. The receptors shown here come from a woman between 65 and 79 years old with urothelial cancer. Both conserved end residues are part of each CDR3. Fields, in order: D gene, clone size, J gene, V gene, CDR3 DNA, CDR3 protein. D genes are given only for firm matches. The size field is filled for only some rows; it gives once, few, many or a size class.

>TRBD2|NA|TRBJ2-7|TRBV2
TGTGCCAGCAGTGAGGGACTACTAACCTACGAGCAGTACTTC
CASSEGLLTYEQYF
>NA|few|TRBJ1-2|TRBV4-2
TGTGCCAGCAGCCAAGACCCGGAGTTCTATGGCTACACCTTC
CASSQDPEFYGYTF
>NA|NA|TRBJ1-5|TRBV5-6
TGTGCCAGCAGCTTGAACGCGGGTAGCAATCAGCCCCAGCATTTT
CASSLNAGSNQPQHF
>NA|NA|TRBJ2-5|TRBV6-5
TGTGCCAGCAGTTACTCTGGCGGGGCCGGCCAAGAGACCCAGTACTTC
CASSYSGGAGQETQYF
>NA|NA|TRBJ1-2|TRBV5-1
TGCGCCAGCAGTTATAATTGGGGGGATGGCTACACCTTC
CASSYNWGDGYTF
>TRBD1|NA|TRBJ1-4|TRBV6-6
TGTGCCAGCAGCCCGACAGGGTTAACAACTAATGAAAAACTGTTTTTT
CASSPTGLTTNEKLFF
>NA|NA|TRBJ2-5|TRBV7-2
TGTGCCAGCAGCTTAGCGCGGGAGACCCAGTACTTC
CASSLARETQYF
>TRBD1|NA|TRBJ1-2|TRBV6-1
TGTGCCAGCAGTGAAGGGGGAACAGGGGGGCCTGTGAGTTATGGCTACACCTTC
CASSEGGTGGPVSYGYTF
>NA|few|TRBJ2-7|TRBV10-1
TGCGCCAGCAGGGCCGGGACACTCGCCTCCTACGAGCAGTACTTC
CASRAGTLASYEQYF
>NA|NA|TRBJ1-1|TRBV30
TGTGCCTGGAGGAGGAGGGGAGAAGGAGGCTACACTGAAGCTTTCTTT
CAWRRRGEGGYTEAFF